This T cell receptor beta chain was observed in a study of cytomegalovirus exposure and HLA in healthy donors. Study details: Of the donors genotyped, about 390 in all, 65% to 90% fell in the Caucasian-associated ancestry cluster.

The sample holds a few counts of this clone. Its antigen is unidentified. The germline CDR1 and CDR2 sequences are SGHNT and YENEEA. The junction had 9 bases not matched to a gene; V was cut back by 5 bases and J by 9 bases. CDR3 size: 15 residues. The primer mix had 60 Vbeta and 13 Jbeta primers. Data came from immunoSEQ multiplex PCR; TCRdb stores just in-frame clones and leaves some out. The profile covers 100,000 or so clones, with around 74% appearing a single time and over 7.5% taken by the ten largest. Study-level points and caveats: A later analysis reportedly found fewer N-insertions in an Asian-associated ancestry cluster than the roughly 670-donor mean. In a later analysis, at a false discovery rate of 0.05, roughly 16,000 TCR beta sequences matched HLA alleles.

The chain employs TRBV11-3 and TRBJ2-7; TRBD2 matches at 14 bases. The clonotype originates from a middle-aged woman in good health and CMV-seropositive. The sample consisted of PBMCs. The CDR3 bases are TGTGCCAGCAGCGTGAGACTAGCGGGAGGGCCGGTGCAGTACTTC. Translated: CASSVRLAGGPVQYF.